These 12 T cell receptor beta chains were all obtained from the same sample, sequenced in a study of beta chain features in type 1 diabetes. The investigators reverse transcribed all of the isolated RNA, so they sequenced expressed TCRB transcripts. Libraries were prepared by immunoSEQ multiplex PCR; TCRdb keeps only in-frame clonotypes and omits some of them. Here the sample spans 120,000 to 150,000 clones, about a tenth being singletons. The specimen was central memory CD4+ T cells from blood. These receptors originate from a woman in her thirties or forties in good health.

V gene TRBV4-1 combines with J gene TRBJ2-5, with 9 bases fitting TRBD1. The CDR3 loop spans 15 amino acids. Germline CDR1 and CDR2: MGHRA and YSYEKL. Germline trimming cut 2 bases from V and 6 bases from J; bases unmatched to any gene: 7. The CDR3 loop reads CASSQTRDREKTQYF. The CDR3 bases are TGCGCCAGCAGCCAAACCCGGGACAGGGAGAAGACCCAGTACTTC.

This clone has just a few counts. This rearrangement joins TRBV5-1 to TRBJ2-5, with no clear D. This CDR3 contains 16 residues. V lost 3 bases to trimming and J lost 5 bases, with 20 bases between them. Germline CDR1 and CDR2: SGHRS and YFSETQ. For the CDR3, the DNA is TGCGCCAGCAGCTCCGGTCTTAAGGCAAACGGGGAGACCCAGTACTTC. Protein: CASSSGLKANGETQYF. The variable domain in full, completed from reference TRBV5-1 and TRBJ2-5, reads KAGVTQTPRYLIKTRGQQVTLSCSPISGHRSVSWYQQTPGQGLQFLFEYFSETQRNKGNFPGRFSGRQFSNSRSEMNVSTLELGDSALYLCASSSGLKANGETQYFGPGTRLLVL.

This clone was observed a handful of times. The chain couples TRBV9 to TRBJ2-7; TRBD2 matches at 8 bases. The CDR3 spans 15 residues. Trimming removed 0 bases from V and 3 bases from J; junction bases left unmatched: 5. Germline assignment: CDR1 SGDLS and CDR2 YYNGEE. CDR3 DNA sequence: TGTGCCAGCAGCGTAGGAAGCGGGGGTTACTACGAGCAGTACTTC. As protein: CASSVGSGGYYEQYF.

In its sample, this clone was seen a few times. The chain employs TRBV4-2 and TRBJ2-5, with a tentative D call TRBD1 (5 bases). The CDR3 spans 17 residues. From germline, CDR1 is LGHNA and CDR2 YNFKEQ. With 2 bases removed from V and 3 bases from J, the gap between germline ends came to 19 bases. For the CDR3, the DNA is TGTGCCAGCAGCCAATTCCTGCCAGGGCGGTTTGAAGAGACCCAGTACTTC. This encodes CASSQFLPGRFEETQYF.

This clone appeared a few times. The rearrangement uses TRBV6-6 and TRBJ2-7; a weak D match, TRBD1 (5 bases). CDR3 length: 13 amino acids. The germline gives CDR1 MNHNY, CDR2 SVGAGI (reference sequence). V lost 0 bases to trimming and J lost 6 bases, with 9 bases between them. In nucleotides, the CDR3 is TGTGCCAGCAGTTACTCAGTCAGGGCCGAGCAGTACTTC. Its translation is CASSYSVRAEQYF.

This clone was counted many times. This sequence joins TRBV5-1 and TRBJ2-4, with 7 bases aligning to TRBD1. The germline CDR1 and CDR2 sequences are SGHRS and YFSETQ. The V and J ends lost 0 bases and 7 bases, in that order; junction bases with no gene match: 4. The length of the CDR3 is 14 residues. The CDR3 coding sequence is TGCGCCAGCAGCTTGGAGGGGGCGCGGAACATTCAGTACTTC. Protein product: CASSLEGARNIQYF.

The V and J genes are TRBV5-6 and TRBJ1-2; a weak D match, TRBD1 (5 bases). The CDR3 is 14 residues long. The V gene's germline CDR1 is SGHDT and CDR2 YYEEEE. Between the trimmed V and J ends, which lost 0 bases and 4 bases, there was a span of 10 bases. CDR3 residues: CASSLEGFAYGYTF. DNA of the CDR3: TGTGCCAGCAGCTTGGAGGGGTTCGCCTATGGCTACACCTTC.

A note on this clone: Other DNA sequences in the sample encode the same CDR3. This chain connects TRBV7-2 to TRBJ1-2, with 8 positions matching TRBD1. The CDR3 covers 15 residues. The germline CDR1 and CDR2 sequences are SGHTA and FQGNSA. The junction had 5 bases not matched to a gene; V was cut back by 5 bases and J by 0 bases. CDR3 coding DNA: TGTGCCAGCAGCCTTGGACAGGGAGCTAACTATGGCTACACCTTC. Amino acids: CASSLGQGANYGYTF.

The rearrangement joins TRBV7-9 to TRBJ2-3; possibly TRBD2 for D (7 bases). Germline V lookup: CDR1 SEHNR, CDR2 FQNEAQ (reference sequence). The V gene lost 4 bases and the J gene lost 1 base, with 12 bases spanning the gap. CDR3 size: 15 residues. CDR3 loop: CASSYGGGGTDTQYF. CDR3 coding DNA: TGTGCCAGCAGCTATGGGGGGGGCGGCACAGATACGCAGTATTTT.

The rearrangement uses TRBV5-1 and TRBJ2-1; TRBD2 matches at 10 bases. Germline V gene lookup returns CDR1 SGHRS and CDR2 YFSETQ. The CDR3 is made up of 17 amino acids. Trimming cost V 1 base and J 9 bases; bases outside gene matches: 13. CDR3 bases: TGCGCCAGCAGCTTGACTGTTCTAGCGGGGGCCCCGGGTGAGCAGTTCTTC. It translates to CASSLTVLAGAPGEQFF.

This clone was recorded a few times. This rearrangement joins TRBV11-2 to TRBJ1-1, with D possibly being TRBD1 (5 bases). The germline gives CDR1 SGHAT, CDR2 FQNNGV. V lost 5 bases and J lost 5, with 12 bases in between. The CDR3 covers 13 residues. The DNA for the CDR3 is TGTGCCAGCAGCCTGTGGGGCAGGACTGAAGCTTTCTTT. Amino acids: CASSLWGRTEAFF.

This clone has more than one count but fewer than ten. The chain has TRBV10-3 and TRBJ1-5; D is perhaps TRBD1 (6 bases). Germline V CDR1 and CDR2: ENHRY, SYGVKD. The germline V and J ends were trimmed by 3 bases and 7 bases, with 10 bases remaining between them. This CDR3 is 13 amino acids long. CDR3 in DNA: TGTGCCATCAGTGATAACAGGGACCAGCCCCAGCATTTT. The encoded protein is CAISDNRDQPQHF.